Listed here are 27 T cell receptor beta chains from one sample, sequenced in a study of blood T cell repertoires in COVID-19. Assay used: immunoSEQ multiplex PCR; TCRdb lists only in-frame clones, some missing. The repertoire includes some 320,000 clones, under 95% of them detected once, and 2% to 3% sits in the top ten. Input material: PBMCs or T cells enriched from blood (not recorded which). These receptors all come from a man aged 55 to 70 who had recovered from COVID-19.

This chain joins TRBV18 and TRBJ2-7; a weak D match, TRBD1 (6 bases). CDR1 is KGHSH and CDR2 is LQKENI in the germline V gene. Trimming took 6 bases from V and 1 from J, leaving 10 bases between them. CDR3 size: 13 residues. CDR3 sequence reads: CASSLQGSYEQYF. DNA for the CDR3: TGTGCCAGCTCCCTACAGGGTTCCTACGAGCAGTACTTC.

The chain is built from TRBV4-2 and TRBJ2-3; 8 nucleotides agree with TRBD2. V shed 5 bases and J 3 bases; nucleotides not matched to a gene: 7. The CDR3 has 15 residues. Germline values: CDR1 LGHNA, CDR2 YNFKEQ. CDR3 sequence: CASSKPGLDTDTQYF. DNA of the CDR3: TGTGCCAGCAGCAAACCGGGACTAGATACAGATACGCAGTATTTT.

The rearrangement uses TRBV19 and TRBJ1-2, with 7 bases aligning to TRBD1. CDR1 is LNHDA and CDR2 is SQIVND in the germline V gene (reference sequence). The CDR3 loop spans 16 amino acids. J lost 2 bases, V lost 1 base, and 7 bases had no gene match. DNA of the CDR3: TGTGCCAGTAGTATAGGCCGGGACAGAGCCAACTATGGCTACACCTTC. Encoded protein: CASSIGRDRANYGYTF.

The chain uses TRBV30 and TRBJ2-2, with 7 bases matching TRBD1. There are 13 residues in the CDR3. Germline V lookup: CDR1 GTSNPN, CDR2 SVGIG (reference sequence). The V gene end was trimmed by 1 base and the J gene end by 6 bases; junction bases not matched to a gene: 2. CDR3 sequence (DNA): TGTGCCTGGAGTGGTAGGGGGCCCGGGGAGCTGTTTTTT. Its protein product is CAWSGRGPGELFF.

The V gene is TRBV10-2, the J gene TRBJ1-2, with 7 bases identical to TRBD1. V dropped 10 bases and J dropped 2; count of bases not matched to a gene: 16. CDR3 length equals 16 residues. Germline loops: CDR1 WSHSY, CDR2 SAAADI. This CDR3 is CAKPQDRKSGNYGYTF. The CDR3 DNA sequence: TGCGCCAAGCCGCAGGACAGGAAAAGTGGGAACTATGGCTACACCTTC.

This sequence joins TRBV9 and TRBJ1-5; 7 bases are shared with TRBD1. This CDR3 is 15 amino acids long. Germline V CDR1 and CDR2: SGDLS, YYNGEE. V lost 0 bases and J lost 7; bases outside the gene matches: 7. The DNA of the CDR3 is TGTGCCAGCAGCGTAGCACCTACAGGGGACCAGCCCCAGCATTTT. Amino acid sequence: CASSVAPTGDQPQHF.

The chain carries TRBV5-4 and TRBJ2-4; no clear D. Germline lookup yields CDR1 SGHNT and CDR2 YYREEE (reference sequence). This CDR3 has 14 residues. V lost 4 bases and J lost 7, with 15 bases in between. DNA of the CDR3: TGTGCCAGCAGCCCTGGTACGATCAGGAACATTCAGTACTTC. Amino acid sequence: CASSPGTIRNIQYF.

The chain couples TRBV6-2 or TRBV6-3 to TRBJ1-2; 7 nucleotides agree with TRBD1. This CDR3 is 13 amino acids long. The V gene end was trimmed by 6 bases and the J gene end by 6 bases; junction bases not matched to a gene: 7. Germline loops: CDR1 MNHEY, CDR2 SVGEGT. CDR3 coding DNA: TGTGCCAGCAGCCCCGGGACAGCAAATGGCTACACCTTC. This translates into CASSPGTANGYTF.

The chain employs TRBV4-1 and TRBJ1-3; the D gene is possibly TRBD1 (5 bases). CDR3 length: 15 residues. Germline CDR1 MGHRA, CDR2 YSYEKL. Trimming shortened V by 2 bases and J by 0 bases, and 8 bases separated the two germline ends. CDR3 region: CASSQRQLSGNTIYF. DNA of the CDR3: TGCGCCAGCAGCCAAAGACAGCTCTCTGGAAACACCATATATTTT.

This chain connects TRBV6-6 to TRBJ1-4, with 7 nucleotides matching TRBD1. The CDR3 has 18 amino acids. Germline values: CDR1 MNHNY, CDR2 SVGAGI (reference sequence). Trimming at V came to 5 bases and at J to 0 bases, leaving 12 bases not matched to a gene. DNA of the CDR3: TGTGCCAGCAGTCGAGGTCTAGGGACAGAACCAACTAATGAAAAACTGTTTTTT. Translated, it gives CASSRGLGTEPTNEKLFF.

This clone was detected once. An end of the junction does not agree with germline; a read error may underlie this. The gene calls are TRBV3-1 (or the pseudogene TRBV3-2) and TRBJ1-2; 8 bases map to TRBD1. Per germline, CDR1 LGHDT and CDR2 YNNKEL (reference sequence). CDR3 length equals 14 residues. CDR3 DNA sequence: TGTGCCAGCAGTCAAGGAAGCAGGGGGCAACGCTACACCTTC. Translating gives CASSQGSRGQRYTF.

Here the CDR3 reads CASSLGDRGHAEAFF. The CDR3 coding sequence is TGCGCCAGCAGCTTGGGAGACAGGGGGCACGCTGAAGCTTTCTTT. This chain connects TRBV5-1 to TRBJ1-1, with 10 nucleotides matching TRBD1. Trimming took 0 bases from V and 6 from J; bases not matched to a gene: 5. The CDR3 covers 15 residues. From germline, CDR1 is SGHRS and CDR2 YFSETQ.

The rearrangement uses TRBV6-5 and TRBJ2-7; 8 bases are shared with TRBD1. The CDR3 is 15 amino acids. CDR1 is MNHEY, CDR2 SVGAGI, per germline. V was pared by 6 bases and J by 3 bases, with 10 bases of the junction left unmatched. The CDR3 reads CASSRRRQGFYEQYF. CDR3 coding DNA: TGTGCCAGCAGCCGACGGAGACAGGGGTTCTACGAGCAGTACTTC.

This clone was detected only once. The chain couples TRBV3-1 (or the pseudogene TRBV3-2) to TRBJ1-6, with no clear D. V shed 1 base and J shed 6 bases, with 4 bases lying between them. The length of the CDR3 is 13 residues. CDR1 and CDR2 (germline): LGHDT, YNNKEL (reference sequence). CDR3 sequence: CASSQARNSPLHF. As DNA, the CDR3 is TGTGCCAGCAGCCAAGCCCGTAATTCACCCCTCCACTTT.

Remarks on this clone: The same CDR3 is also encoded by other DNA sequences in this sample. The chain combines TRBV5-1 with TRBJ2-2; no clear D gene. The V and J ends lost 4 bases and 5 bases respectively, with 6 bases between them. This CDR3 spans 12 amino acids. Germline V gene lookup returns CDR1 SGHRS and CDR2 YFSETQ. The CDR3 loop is CASSPGTGELFF. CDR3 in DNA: TGCGCCAGCAGCCCCGGGACCGGGGAGCTGTTTTTT.

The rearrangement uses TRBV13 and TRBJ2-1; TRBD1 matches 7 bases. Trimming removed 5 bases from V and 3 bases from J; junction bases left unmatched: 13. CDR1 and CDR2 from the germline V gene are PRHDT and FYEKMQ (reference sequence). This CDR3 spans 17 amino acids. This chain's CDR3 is CASSTRDSLQHYNEQFF. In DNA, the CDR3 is TGTGCCAGCAGCACCCGGGACAGCCTACAACACTACAATGAGCAGTTCTTC.

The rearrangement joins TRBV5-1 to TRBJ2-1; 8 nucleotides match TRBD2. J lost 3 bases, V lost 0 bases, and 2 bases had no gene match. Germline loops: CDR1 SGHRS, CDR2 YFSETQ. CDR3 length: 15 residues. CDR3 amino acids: CASSLALADYNEQFF. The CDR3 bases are TGCGCCAGCAGCTTGGCACTAGCGGACTACAATGAGCAGTTCTTC.

The DNA for the CDR3 is TGTGCCAGCACAATCCCAAGCACAGATACGCAGTATTTT. Translated: CASTIPSTDTQYF. The V gene is TRBV28, the J gene TRBJ2-3; D is undetermined. There are 13 residues in the CDR3. V was cut by 7 bases and J by 0 bases, with 8 bases left in between. Germline loops: CDR1 MDHEN, CDR2 SYDVKM.

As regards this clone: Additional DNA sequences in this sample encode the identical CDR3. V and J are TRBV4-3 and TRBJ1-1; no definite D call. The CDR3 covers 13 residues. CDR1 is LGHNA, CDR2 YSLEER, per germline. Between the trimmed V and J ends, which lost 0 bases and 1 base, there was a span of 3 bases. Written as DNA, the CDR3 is TGCGCCAGCAGCCAAGACAGGAACACTGAAGCTTTCTTT. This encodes CASSQDRNTEAFF.

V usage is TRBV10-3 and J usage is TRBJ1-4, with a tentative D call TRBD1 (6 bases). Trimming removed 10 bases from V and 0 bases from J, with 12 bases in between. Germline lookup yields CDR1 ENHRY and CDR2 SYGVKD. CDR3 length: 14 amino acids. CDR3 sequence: CATRHRATNEKLFF. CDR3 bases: TGTGCCACCCGACACAGGGCAACTAATGAAAAACTGTTTTTT.

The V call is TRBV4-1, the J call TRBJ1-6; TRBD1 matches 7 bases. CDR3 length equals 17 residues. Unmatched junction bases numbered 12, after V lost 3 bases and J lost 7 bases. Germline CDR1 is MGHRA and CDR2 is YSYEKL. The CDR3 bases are TGCGCCAGCAGCCAGTCACCACGGGGGACAGCGAATTCACCCCTCCACTTT. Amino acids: CASSQSPRGTANSPLHF.

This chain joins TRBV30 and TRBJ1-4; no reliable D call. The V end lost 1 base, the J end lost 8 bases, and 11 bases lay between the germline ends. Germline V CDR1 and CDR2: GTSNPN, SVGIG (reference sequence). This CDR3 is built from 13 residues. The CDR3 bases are TGTGCCTGGAGTGCTCCCAGGAAGGAAAAACTGTTTTTT. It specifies CAWSAPRKEKLFF.

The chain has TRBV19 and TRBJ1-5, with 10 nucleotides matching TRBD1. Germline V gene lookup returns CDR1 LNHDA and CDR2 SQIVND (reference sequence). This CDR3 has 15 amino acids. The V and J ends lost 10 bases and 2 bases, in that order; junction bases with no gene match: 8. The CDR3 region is CATAGTGVGNQPQHF. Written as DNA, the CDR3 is TGTGCCACCGCCGGGACAGGGGTGGGCAATCAGCCCCAGCATTTT.

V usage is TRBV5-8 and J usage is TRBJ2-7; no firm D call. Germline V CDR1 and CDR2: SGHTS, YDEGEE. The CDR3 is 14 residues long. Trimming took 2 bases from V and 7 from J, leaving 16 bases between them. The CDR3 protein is CASSFFSGSREQYF. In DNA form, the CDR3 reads TGTGCCAGCAGCTTTTTTTCAGGTAGTCGGGAGCAGTACTTC.

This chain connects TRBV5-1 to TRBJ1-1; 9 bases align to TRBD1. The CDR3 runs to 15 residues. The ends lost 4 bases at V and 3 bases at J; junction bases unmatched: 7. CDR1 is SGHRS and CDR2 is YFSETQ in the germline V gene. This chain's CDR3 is CASSTDRGWHTEAFF. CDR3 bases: TGCGCCAGCAGCACGGACAGGGGATGGCACACTGAAGCTTTCTTT.

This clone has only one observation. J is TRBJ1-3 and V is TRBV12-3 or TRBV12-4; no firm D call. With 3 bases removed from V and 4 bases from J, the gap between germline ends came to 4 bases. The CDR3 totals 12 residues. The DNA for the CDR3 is TGTGCCAGCAGTTTGGAGGGAAACACCATATATTTT. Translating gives CASSLEGNTIYF.

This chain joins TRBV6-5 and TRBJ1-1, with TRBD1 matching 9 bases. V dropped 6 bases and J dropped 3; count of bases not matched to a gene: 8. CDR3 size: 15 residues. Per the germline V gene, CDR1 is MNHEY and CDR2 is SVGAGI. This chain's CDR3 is CASRPGTGWDTEAFF. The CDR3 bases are TGTGCCAGCAGACCAGGGACAGGGTGGGACACTGAAGCTTTCTTT.